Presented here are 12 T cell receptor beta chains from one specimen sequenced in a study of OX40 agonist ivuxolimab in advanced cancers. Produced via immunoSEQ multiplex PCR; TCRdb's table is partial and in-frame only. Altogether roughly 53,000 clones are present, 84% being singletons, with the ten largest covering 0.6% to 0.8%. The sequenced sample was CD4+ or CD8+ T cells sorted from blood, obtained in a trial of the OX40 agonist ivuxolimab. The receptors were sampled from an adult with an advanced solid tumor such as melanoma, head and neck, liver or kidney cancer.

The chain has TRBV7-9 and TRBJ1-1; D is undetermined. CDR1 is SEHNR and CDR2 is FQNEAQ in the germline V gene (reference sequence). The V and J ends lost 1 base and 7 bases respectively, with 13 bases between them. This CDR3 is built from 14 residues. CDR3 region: CASSLVSGVYEAFF. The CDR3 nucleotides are TGTGCCAGCAGCTTAGTTTCAGGAGTCTATGAAGCTTTCTTT.

The CDR3 spells CASSLGGENTEAFF. The CDR3 DNA reads TGTGCCAGCAGTTTAGGAGGTGAGAACACTGAAGCTTTCTTT. V is TRBV28 and J is TRBJ1-1, with D hard to call. CDR3 size: 14 residues. With 2 bases removed from V and 1 base from J, the gap between germline ends came to 8 bases. Germline values: CDR1 MDHEN, CDR2 SYDVKM.

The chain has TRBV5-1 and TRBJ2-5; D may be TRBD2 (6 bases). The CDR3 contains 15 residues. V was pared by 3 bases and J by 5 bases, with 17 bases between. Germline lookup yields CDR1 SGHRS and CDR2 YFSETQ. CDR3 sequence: CASSSSPGVGETQYF. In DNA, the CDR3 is TGCGCCAGCAGCTCGTCTCCGGGAGTCGGGGAGACCCAGTACTTC.

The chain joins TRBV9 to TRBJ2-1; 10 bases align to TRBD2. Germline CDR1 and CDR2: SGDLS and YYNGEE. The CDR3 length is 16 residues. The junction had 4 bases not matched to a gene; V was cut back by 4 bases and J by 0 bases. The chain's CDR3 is CASSLASGSSYNEQFF. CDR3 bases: TGTGCCAGCAGCCTAGCTAGCGGGAGCTCCTACAATGAGCAGTTCTTC.

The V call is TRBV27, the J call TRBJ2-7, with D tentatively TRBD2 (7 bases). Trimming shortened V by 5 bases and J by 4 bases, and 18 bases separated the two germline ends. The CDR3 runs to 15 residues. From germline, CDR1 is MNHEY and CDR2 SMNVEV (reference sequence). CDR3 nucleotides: TGTGCCAGCAGTCGCCCCAGGGGAGGGAGGTACGAGCAGTACTTC. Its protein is CASSRPRGGRYEQYF.

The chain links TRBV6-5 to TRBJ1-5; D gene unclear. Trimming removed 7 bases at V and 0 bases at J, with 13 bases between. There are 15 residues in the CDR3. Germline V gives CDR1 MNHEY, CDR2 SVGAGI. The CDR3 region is CASTTSPFSNQPQHF. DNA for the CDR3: TGTGCCAGCACCACCAGCCCCTTTAGCAATCAGCCCCAGCATTTT.

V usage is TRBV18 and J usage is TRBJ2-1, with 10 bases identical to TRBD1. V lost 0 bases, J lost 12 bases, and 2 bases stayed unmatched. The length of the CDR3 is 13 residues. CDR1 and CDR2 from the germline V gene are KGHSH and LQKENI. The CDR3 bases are TGTGCCAGCTCACCACCGGGACAGGGGTCGCAGTTCTTC. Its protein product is CASSPPGQGSQFF.

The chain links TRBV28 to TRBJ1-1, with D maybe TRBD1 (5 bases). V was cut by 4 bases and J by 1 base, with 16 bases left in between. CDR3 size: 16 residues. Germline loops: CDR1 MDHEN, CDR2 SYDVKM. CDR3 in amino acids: CASSSAGSAGNTEAFF. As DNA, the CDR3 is TGTGCCAGCAGTTCCGCAGGGTCCGCAGGGAACACTGAAGCTTTCTTT.

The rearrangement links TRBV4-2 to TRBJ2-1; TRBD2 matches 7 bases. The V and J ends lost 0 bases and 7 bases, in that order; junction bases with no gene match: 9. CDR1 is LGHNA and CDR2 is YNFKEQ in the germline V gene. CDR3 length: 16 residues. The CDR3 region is CASSQDSQGLGNEQFF. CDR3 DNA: TGTGCCAGCAGCCAAGACTCCCAAGGACTAGGGAATGAGCAGTTCTTC.

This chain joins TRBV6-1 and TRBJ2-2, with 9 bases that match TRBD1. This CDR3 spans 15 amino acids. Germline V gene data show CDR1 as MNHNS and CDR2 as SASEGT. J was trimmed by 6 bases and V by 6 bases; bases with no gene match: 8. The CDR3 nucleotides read TGTGCCAGCAGCAAACTACAGGGGGCAGCCGGGGAGCTGTTTTTT. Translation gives CASSKLQGAAGELFF.

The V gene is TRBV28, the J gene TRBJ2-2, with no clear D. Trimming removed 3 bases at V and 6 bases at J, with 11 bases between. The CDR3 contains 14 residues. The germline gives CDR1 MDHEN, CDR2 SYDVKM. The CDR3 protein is CASSFPPPPGELFF. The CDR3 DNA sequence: TGTGCCAGCAGTTTCCCTCCGCCCCCCGGGGAGCTGTTTTTT.

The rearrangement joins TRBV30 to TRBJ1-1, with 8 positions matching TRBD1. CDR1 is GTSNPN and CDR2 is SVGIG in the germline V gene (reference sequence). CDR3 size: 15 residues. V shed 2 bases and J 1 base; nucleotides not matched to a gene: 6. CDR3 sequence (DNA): TGTGCCTGGAGTTCATGGGACAGGCCGAACACTGAAGCTTTCTTT. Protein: CAWSSWDRPNTEAFF.